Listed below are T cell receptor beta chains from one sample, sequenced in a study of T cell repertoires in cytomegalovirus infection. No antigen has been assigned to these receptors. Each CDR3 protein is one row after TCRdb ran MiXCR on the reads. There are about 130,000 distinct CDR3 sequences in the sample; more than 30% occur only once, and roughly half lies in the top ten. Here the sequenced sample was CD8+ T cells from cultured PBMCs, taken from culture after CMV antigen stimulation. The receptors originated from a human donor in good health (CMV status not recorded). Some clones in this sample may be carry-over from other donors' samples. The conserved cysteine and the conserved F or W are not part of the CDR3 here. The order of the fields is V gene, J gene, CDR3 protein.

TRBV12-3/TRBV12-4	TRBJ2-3	ASSPGRAQY
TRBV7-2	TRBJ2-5	ASSMTSGAGMETQY
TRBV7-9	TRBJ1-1	ASSRTGDLNTEAF
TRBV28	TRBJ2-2	ASSLGTGIGELF
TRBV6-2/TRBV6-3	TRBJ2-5	ASSYPRDFQETQY
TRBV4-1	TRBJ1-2	ASSQDPGPPNYGYT
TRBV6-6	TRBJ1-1	ASSYSRVGRERGTEAF
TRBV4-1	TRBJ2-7	ASSYSRDGTYEQY
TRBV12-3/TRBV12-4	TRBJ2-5	ASSPTGGSEETQY
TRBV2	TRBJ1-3	ASRTAYSGNTIY
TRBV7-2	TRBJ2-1	ASSYFTGGNEQF
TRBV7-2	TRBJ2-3	ASSLTSSTDTQY
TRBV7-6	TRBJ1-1	ASSLAGGLRTEAF
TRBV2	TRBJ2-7	ASSQLTGMTYEQY
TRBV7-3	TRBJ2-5	ASSLTGTVETQY
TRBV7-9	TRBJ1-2	ASSSGMEVYGYT
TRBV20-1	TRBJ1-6	STPAEGMNSPLH
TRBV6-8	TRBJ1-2	ASSYSDRARGYT
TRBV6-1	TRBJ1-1	ASSEATGEAF
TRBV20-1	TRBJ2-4	SARDGQGGNIQY
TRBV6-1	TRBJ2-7	ASSGWSQGGTYEQY
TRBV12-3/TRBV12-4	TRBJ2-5	ASSSKTDRGEKTQY
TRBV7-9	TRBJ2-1	ASSSTGGEQF
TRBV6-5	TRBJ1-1	ASSGYRRNTEAF
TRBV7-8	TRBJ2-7	ASSPGWGQEQY
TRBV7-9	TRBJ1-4	ASSSSGPTGAGEKLF
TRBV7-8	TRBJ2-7	ASSPGGFSYEQY
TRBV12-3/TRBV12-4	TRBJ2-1	ASSPEGNEQF
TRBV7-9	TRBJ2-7	ASSRGLGYEQY
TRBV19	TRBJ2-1	ASNDFSGGALTV
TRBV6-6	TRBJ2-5	ASSALAGMDQETQY
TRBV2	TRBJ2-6	ASNYMTGLGGGANVLT
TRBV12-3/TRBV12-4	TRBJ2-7	ASSTRPAGSEQY
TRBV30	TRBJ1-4	AWNKGYNEKLF
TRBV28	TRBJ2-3	ASSPLKVFSGPFTDTQY
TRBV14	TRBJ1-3	ASSQGQLSGNTIY
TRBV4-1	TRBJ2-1	ASSPADYNEQF
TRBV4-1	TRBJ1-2	ASSRAPGTGDGYT
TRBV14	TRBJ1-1	ASSQDVVTMNTEAF
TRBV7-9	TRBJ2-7	ASSQEPGHATYEQY
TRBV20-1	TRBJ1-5	SAGRVYGQPQH
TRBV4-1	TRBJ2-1	ASVTRDNEQF
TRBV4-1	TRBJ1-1	ASGREGAEAF
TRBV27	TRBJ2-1	ASSTSGARYNEQF
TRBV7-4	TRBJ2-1	ASSRPDEQF
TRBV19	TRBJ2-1	ASSIDQGLAVNEQF
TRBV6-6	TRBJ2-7	ASSYPDTRSLTYEQY
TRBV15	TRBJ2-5	ATSKRSQETQY
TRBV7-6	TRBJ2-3	ASSPQGDRAITDTQY
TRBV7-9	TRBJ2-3	ASTPRGYTDTQY
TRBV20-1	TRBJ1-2	SARPGGTNYGYT
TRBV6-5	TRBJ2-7	ASSFRTSGYEQY
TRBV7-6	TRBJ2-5	ASSPGQGLRLGETQY
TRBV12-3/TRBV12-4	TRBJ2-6	ASSLPPGMTGANVLT
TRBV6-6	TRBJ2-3	ASSYSSGLAGYTQY